This is a list of T cell receptor beta chains from one sample in a study of early T cells in non-severe SARS-CoV-2 infection. TCRdb recomputed calls from the 5' RACE reads with MiXCR, one row per CDR3 protein. This table holds 55,000 to 70,000 distinct CDR3 sequences, 3.5% to 6% found once. The source material was whole blood, sampled at baseline. Source of these receptors: an adult who was a healthcare worker with PCR-confirmed SARS-CoV-2 infection or an uninfected control (not recorded which). The donor label of this sample is uncertain. CDR3s include the opening cysteine and the closing phenylalanine or tryptophan. Each record gives: V gene, J gene, CDR3 protein.

>TRBV5-4|TRBJ2-7
CATERTSGSYEQYF
>TRBV6-2/TRBV6-3|TRBJ1-1
CASSSQMLMKNTEAFF
>TRBV27|TRBJ1-4
CASSTRTGSGAHEKLFF
>TRBV11-1|TRBJ2-3
CASSPREFTDTQYF
>TRBV4-1|TRBJ2-1
CASSQDWDRAMISYNEQFF
>TRBV28|TRBJ2-1
CASSIKWGHNEQFF
>TRBV5-1|TRBJ1-5
CASSPGTANQPQHF
>TRBV7-9|TRBJ2-5
CASSLSKGQETQYF
>TRBV12-3/TRBV12-4|TRBJ2-7
CASRGTSLGRQYF
>TRBV7-2|TRBJ2-3
CASSLEQGTDTQYF
>TRBV7-6|TRBJ2-2
CASSPSQGYGELFF
>TRBV14|TRBJ1-3
CASSPRTGGSFGNTIYF
>TRBV20-1|TRBJ1-3
CSARDRLRGPGNTIYF
>TRBV29-1|TRBJ1-1
CSVEQSFTEAFF
>TRBV12-3/TRBV12-4|TRBJ2-1
CASSFNSLATRAPVRDEQFF
>TRBV7-9|TRBJ1-5
CASSPTEDSNQPQHF
>TRBV24-1|TRBJ2-3
CATSDQRTRTDTQYF
>TRBV20-1|TRBJ2-1
CSQTSSHYNEQFF
>TRBV7-3|TRBJ2-5
CASSPRTGRETQYF
>TRBV5-8|TRBJ2-7
CASSLGQITYEQYF
>TRBV27|TRBJ2-7
CARSDRIEWYEQYF
>TRBV12-3/TRBV12-4|TRBJ1-2
CASRTDNYGYTF
>TRBV19|TRBJ2-3
CASNLDVTDTQYF
>TRBV25-1|TRBJ1-4
CASSDFREGEKLFF
>TRBV5-1|TRBJ1-1
CASSLEVGGNTEAFF
>TRBV5-6|TRBJ2-7
CASSFYSGVEQYF